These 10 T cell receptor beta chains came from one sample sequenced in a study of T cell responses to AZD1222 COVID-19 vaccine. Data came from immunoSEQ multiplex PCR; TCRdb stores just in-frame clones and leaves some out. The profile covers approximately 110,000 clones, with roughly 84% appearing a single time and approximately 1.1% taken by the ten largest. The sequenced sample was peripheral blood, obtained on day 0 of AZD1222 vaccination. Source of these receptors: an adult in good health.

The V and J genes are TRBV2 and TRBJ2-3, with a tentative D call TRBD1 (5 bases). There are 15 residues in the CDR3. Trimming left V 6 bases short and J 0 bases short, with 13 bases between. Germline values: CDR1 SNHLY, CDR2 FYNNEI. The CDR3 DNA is TGTGCCAGCAGGCAACAGGAGATCAGCACAGATACGCAGTATTTT. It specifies CASRQQEISTDTQYF.

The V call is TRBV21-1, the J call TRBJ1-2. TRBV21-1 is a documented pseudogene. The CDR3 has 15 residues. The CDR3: CASSGPGTPPFGYTF. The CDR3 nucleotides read TGTGCCAGCAGCGGGCCCGGGACCCCACCGTTTGGCTACACCTTC.

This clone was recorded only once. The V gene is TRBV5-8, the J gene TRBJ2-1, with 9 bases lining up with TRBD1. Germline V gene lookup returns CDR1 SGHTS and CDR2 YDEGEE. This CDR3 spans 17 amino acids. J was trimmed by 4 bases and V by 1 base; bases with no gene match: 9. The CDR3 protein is CASSLYRQGGSYNEQFF. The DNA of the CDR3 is TGTGCCAGCAGCTTGTACAGACAGGGGGGGTCATACAATGAGCAGTTCTTC.

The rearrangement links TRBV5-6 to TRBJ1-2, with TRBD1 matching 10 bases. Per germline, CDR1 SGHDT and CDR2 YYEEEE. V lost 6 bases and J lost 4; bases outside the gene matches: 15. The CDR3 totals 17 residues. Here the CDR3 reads CASTNQIADRGFYGYTF. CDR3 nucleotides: TGTGCCAGCACCAACCAAATAGCGGACAGGGGGTTCTATGGCTACACCTTC. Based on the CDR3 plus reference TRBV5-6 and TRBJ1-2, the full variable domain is DAGVTQSPTHLIKTRGQQVTLRCSPKSGHDTVSWYQQALGQGPQFIFQYYEEEERQRGNFPDRFSGHQFPNYSSELNVNALLLGDSALYLCASTNQIADRGFYGYTFGSGTRLTVV.

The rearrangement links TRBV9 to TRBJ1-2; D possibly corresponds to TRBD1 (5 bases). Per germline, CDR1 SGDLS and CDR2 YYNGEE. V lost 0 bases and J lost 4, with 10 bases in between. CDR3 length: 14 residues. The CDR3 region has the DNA TGTGCCAGCAGCGTAGGTGGGACGCGCTATGGCTACACCTTC. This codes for CASSVGGTRYGYTF.

As DNA, the CDR3 is TGTGCCAGCAGCGAAGGGACAGGGGGTTATAATTCACCCCTCCACTTT. Its protein product is CASSEGTGGYNSPLHF. This chain joins TRBV11-2 and TRBJ1-6, with 11 bases matching TRBD1. The CDR3 runs 16 residues. Germline assignment: CDR1 SGHAT and CDR2 FQNNGV. Trimming at V came to 5 bases and at J to 4 bases, leaving 4 bases not matched to a gene.

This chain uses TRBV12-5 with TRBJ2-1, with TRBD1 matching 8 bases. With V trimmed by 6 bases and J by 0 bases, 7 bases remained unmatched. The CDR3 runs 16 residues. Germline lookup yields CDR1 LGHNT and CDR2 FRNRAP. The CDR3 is CASGPRDRSSYNEQFF. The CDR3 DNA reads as TGTGCTAGTGGCCCGCGGGACAGGTCCTCCTACAATGAGCAGTTCTTC.

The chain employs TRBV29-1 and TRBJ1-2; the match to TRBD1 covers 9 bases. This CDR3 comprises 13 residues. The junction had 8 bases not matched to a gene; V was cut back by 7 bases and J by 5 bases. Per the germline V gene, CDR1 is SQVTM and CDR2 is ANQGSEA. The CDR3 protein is CSAPAGQGYGYTF. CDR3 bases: TGCAGCGCCCCTGCGGGACAGGGTTATGGCTACACCTTC.

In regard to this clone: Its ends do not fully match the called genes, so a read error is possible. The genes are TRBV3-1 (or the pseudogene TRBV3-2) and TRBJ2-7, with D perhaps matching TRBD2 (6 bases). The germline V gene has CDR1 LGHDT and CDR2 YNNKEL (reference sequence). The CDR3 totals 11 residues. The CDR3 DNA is TGTGCCAGCAGCCAAGGGGTGCGGGGCCACTTC. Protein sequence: CASSQGVRGHF.

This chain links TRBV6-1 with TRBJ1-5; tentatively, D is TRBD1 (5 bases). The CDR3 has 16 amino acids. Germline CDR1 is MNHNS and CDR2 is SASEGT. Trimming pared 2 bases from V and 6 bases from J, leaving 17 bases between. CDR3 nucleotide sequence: TGTGCCAGCAGTGAAAAGCGCCAGGGCACAGGTCAGCCCCAGCATTTT. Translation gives CASSEKRQGTGQPQHF.